This is a list of T cell receptor beta chains from one sample in a study of T cells expressing NK-cell markers. TCRdb reprocessed the 5' RACE reads and reports one entry per CDR3 protein, with no DNA. The listing contains 450,000 to 600,000 distinct CDR3 sequences. Sequenced: blood T cells: a sorted CD56 or NKG2C T cell subset, CD4+ or CD8+ T cells, or bulk PBMC T cells (not recorded which). The receptor source for this set is a man between 18 and 29 years old in good health. The CDR3 runs from the conserved cysteine through the conserved F or W.

TRBV9	TRBJ2-3	CASTTGGSMLDTQYF
TRBV7-9	TRBJ1-2	CASSFGTGGYGYTF
TRBV3-1	TRBJ1-1	CASSLSLATEAFF
TRBV2	TRBJ1-1	CASSQGITEAFF
TRBV5-1	TRBJ2-1	CASSVNGEQFF
TRBV24-1	TRBJ1-1	CATSDSSRNTEAFF
TRBV7-2	TRBJ2-3	CASSNPLADTQYF
TRBV5-1	TRBJ1-2	CASSLSRASANYGYTF
TRBV12-3/TRBV12-4	TRBJ1-5	CASSLSAENQPQHF
TRBV7-2	TRBJ2-7	CASSPTTVEQYF
TRBV11-2	TRBJ2-5	CASSLDSSASGRGTQYF
TRBV29-1	TRBJ2-3	CSGREASTDTQYF
TRBV29-1	TRBJ2-1	CSVVGGSSRYNEQFF
TRBV12-3/TRBV12-4	TRBJ1-1	CATADRMNTEAFF
TRBV29-1	TRBJ2-7	CSVVPGQSSYEQYF
TRBV5-1	TRBJ2-3	CASLDRLGTDTQYF
TRBV10-3	TRBJ2-6	CAISESIGSSGANVLTF
TRBV3-1	TRBJ2-5	CASSLTTSGKETQYF
TRBV7-9	TRBJ2-2	CASSPTGGEKNTGELFF
TRBV20-1	TRBJ1-1	CSAKDSGMTEAFF
TRBV9	TRBJ2-2	CASSQGGRQGAGELFF
TRBV29-1	TRBJ2-7	CSGKHGLAGGGEQYF
TRBV4-3	TRBJ2-1	CASSQDRGGGPSQEQFF
TRBV6-1	TRBJ1-1	CASYSGWRNTEAFF
TRBV20-1	TRBJ2-3	CSARDLAALGTDTQYF
TRBV9	TRBJ2-3	CASTYGASGSGRQYF
TRBV12-3/TRBV12-4	TRBJ1-3	CATNKGASGNTIYF
TRBV15	TRBJ1-2	CATSTGRRDGYTF
TRBV6-2/TRBV6-3	TRBJ2-5	CASSYRDRAFETQYF
TRBV11-2	TRBJ2-1	CASNRLVNEQFF
TRBV28	TRBJ2-7	CASSLSLMKGHLSYEQYF